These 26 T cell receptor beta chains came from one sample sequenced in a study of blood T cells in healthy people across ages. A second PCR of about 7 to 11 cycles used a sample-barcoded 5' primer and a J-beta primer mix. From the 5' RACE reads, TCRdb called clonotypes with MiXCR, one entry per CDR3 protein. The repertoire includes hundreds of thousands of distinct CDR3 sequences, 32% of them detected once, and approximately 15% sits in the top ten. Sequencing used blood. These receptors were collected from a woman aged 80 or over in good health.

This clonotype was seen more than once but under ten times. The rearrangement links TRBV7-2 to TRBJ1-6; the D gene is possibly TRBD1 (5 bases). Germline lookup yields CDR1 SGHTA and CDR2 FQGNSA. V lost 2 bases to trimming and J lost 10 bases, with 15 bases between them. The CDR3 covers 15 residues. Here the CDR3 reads CASSLNRPPRSPLHF. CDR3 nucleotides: TGTGCCAGCAGCTTAAACAGGCCCCCTAGATCACCCCTCCACTTT.

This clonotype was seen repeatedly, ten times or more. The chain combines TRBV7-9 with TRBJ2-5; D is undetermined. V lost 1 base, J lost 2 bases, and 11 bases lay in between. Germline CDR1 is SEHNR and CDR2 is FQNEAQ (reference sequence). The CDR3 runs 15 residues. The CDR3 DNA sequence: TGTGCCAGCAGCTTAGGGCAACGGCTACAAGAGACCCAGTACTTC. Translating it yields CASSLGQRLQETQYF.

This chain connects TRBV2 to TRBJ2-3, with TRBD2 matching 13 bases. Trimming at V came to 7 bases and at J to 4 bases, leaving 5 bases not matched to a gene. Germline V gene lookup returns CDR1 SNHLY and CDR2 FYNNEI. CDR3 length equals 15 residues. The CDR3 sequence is CASIRTSGGSDTQYF. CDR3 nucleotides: TGTGCCAGCATTCGGACTAGCGGGGGATCAGATACGCAGTATTTT.

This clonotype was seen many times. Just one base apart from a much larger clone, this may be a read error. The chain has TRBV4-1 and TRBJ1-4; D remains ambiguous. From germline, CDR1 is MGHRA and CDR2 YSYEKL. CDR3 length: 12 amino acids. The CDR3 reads CASSQVREKRFF. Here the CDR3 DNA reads TGCGCCAGCAGCCAAGTGAGGGAAAAACGGTTTTTT.

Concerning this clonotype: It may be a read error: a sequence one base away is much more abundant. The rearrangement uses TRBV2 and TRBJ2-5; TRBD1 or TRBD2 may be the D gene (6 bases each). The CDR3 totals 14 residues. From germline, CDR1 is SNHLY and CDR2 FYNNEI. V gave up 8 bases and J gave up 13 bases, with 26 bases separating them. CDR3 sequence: CASCFGGRVSERYF. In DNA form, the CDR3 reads TGTGCCAGCTGCTTCGGGGGCAGGGTCAGCGAGCGGTACTTC. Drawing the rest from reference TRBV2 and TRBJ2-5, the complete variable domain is EPEVTQTPSHQVTQMGQEVILRCVPISNHLYFYWYRQILGQKVEFLVSFYNNEISEKSEIFDDQFSVERPDGSNFTLKIRSTKLEDSAMYFCASCFGGRVSERYFGPGTRLLVL.

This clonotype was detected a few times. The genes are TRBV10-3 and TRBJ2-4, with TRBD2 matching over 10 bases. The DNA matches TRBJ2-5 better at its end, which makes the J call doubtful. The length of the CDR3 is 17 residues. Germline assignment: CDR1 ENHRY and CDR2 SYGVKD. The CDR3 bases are TGTGCCATCAGTGATGGGTCTAGCGGGAGTGTAAGAGAGACCCAGTACTTC. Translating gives CAISDGSSGSVRETQYF.

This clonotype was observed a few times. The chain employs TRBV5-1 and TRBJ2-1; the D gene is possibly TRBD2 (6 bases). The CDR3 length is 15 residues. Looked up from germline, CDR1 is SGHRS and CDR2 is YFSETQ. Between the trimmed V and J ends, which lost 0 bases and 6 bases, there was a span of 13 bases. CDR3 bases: TGCGCCAGCAGCTTGGTCCGGACCGGGAGCAATGAGCAGTTCTTC. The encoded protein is CASSLVRTGSNEQFF.

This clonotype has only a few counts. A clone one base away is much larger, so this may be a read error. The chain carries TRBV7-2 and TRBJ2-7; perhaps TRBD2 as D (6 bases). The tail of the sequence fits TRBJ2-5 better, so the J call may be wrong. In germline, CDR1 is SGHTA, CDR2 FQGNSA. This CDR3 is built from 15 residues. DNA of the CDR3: TGTGCCAGCGGTCCCCCGGGGGACCCCCAGGAGACCCAGTACTTC. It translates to CASGPPGDPQETQYF.

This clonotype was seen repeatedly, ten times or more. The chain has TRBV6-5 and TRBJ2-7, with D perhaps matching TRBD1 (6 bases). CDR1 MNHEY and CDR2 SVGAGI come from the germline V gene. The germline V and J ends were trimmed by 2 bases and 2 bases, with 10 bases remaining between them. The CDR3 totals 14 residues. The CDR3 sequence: CASSYPDRPYEQYF. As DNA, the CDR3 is TGTGCCAGCAGTTACCCCGACAGGCCCTACGAGCAGTACTTC.

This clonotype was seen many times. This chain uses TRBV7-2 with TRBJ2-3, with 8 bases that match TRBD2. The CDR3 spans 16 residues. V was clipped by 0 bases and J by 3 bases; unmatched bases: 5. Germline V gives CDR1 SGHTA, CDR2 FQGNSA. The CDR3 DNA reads TGTGCCAGCAGCTTAGCGCCAGGCGGGGGGACAGATACGCAGTATTTT. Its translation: CASSLAPGGGTDTQYF.

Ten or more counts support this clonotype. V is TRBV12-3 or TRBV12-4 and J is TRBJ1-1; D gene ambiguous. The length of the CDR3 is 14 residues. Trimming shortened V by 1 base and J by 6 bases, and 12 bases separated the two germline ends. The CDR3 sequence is CASSLGSTQSEAFF. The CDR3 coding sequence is TGTGCCAGCAGTTTAGGCAGTACCCAATCTGAAGCTTTCTTT.

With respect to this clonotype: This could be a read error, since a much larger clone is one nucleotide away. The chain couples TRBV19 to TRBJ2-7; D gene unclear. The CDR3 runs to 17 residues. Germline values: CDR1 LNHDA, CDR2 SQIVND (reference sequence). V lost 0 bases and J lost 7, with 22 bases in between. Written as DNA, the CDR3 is TGTGCCAGTAGTATAGACCTGACCTTGAGCTCCTACAATGAGCAGTACTTC. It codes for CASSIDLTLSSYNEQYF.

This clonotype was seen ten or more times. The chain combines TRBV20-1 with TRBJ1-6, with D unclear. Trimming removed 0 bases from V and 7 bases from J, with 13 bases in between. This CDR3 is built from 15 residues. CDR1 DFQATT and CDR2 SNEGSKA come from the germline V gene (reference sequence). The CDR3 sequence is CSARDTTQGNSPLHF. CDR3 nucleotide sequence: TGCAGTGCTAGAGACACGACCCAAGGGAATTCACCCCTCCACTTT.

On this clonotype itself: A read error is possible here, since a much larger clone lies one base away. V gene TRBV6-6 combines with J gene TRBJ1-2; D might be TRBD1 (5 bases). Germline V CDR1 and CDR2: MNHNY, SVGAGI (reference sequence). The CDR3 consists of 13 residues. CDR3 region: CASSWGGTDGCTF. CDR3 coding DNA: TGTGCCAGCAGTTGGGGGGGGACGGACGGCTGCACCTTC.

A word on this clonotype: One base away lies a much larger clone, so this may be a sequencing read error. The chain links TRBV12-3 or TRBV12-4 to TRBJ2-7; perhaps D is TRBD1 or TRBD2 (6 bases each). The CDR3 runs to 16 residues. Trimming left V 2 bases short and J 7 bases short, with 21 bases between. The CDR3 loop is CASSLSIGGFYNEQYF. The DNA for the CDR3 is TGTGCCAGCAGTTTAAGCATAGGGGGGTTCTACAATGAGCAGTACTTC.

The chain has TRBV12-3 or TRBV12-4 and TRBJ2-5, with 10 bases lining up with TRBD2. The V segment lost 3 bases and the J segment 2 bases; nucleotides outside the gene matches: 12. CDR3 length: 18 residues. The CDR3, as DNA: TGTGCCAGCAGTTTCTCCCAAGTAGCGGGGGGACGGCAAGAGACCCAGTACTTC. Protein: CASSFSQVAGGRQETQYF.

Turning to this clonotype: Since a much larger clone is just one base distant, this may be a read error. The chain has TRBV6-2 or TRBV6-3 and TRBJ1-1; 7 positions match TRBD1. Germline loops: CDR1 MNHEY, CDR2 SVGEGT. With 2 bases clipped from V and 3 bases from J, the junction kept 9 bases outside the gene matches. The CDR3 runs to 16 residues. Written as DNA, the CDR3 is TGTGCCAGCAGTTACGCACAGGGGCGATTGGACACTGAAGCTTTCTTT. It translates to CASSYAQGRLDTEAFF.

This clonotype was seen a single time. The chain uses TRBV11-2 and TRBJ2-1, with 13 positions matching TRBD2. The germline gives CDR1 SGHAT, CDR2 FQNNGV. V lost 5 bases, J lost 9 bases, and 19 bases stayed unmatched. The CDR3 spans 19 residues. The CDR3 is CASSPSLSLGLAGCSEQFF. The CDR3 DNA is TGTGCCAGCAGCCCCTCCCTCAGCTTGGGACTAGCGGGGTGCAGTGAGCAGTTCTTC.

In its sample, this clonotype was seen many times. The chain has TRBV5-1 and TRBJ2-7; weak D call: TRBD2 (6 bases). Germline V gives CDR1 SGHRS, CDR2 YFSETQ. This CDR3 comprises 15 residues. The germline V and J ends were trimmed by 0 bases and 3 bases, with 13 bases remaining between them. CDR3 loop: CASSLAGVGLYEQYF. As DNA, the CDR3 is TGCGCCAGCAGCTTGGCGGGGGTTGGACTCTACGAGCAGTACTTC.

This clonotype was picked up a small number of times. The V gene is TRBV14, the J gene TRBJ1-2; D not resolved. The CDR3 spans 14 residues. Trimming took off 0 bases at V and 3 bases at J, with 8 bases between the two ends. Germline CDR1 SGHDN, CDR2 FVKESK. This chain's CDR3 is CASSQEGGYYGYTF. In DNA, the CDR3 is TGTGCCAGCAGCCAAGAGGGCGGTTACTATGGCTACACCTTC.

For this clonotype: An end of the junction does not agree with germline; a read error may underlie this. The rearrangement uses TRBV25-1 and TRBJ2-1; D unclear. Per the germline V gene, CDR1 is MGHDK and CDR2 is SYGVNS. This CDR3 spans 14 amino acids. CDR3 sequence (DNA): TGTGCCAGCGGTGAAGAAGGTTTGGGCGAGACCCAGTTCTTC. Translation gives CASGEEGLGETQFF.

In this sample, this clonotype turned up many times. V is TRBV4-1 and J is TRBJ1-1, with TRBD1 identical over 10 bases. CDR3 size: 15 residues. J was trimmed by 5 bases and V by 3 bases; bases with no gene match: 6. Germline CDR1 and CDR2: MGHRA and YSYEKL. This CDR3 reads CASSQDRGVGTEAFF. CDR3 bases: TGCGCCAGCAGCCAGGACAGGGGGGTTGGAACTGAAGCTTTCTTT.

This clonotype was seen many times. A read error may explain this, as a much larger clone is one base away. Written as DNA, the CDR3 is TGTGCCAGCGGACCCGAAGGGGGTTACGAGCAGTACTTC. Its translation is CASGPEGGYEQYF. The chain links TRBV9 to TRBJ2-7, with D maybe TRBD1 (6 bases). Germline V gene lookup returns CDR1 SGDLS and CDR2 YYNGEE. The V gene lost 7 bases and the J gene lost 4 bases, with 15 bases spanning the gap. The CDR3 has 13 amino acids.

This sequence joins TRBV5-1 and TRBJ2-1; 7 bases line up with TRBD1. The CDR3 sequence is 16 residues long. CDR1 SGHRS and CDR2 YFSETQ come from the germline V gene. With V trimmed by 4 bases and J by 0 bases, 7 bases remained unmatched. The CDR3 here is CASSPTGPSSYNEQFF. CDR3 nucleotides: TGCGCCAGCAGCCCGACAGGGCCCAGCTCCTACAATGAGCAGTTCTTC.

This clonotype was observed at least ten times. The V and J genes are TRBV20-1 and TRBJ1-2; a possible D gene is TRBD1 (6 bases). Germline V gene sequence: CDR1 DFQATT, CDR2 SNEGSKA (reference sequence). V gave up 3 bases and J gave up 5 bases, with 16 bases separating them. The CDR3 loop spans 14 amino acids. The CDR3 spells CSARVPGVQYGYTF. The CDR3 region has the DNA TGCAGTGCTAGGGTCCCAGGGGTCCAGTATGGCTACACCTTC.

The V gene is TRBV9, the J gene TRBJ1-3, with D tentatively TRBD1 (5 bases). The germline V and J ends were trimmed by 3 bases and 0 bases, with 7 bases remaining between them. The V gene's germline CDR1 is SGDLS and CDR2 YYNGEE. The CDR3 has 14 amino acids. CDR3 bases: TGTGCCAGCAGCGGTAGGGGCTCTGGAAACACCATATATTTT. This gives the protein CASSGRGSGNTIYF.